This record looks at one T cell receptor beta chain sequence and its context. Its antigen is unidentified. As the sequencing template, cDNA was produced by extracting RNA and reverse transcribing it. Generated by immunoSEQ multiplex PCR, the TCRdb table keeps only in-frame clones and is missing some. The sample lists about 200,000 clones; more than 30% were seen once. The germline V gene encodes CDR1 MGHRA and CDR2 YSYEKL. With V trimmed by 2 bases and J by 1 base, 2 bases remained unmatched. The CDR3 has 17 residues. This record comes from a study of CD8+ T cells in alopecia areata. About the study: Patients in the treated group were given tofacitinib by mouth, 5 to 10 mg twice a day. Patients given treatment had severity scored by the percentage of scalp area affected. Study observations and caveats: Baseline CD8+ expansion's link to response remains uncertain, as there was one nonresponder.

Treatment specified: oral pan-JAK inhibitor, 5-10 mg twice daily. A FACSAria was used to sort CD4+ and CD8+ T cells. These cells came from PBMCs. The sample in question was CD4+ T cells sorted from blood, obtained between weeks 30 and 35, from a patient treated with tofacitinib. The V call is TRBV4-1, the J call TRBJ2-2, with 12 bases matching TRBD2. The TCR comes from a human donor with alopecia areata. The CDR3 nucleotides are TGCGCCAGCAGCCAATGGGGACTAGCGGGGAACACCGGGGAGCTGTTTTTT. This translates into CASSQWGLAGNTGELFF.